The present T cell receptor beta chain was sequenced within a study of T cell changes during pregnancy in multiple sclerosis (dated by TCRdb to the late 2010s). Looking at the study overall: The study looked at changes in the T cell repertoire across pregnancy in women with multiple sclerosis.

Via the germline V gene (reference sequence), CDR1 is SGHNT and CDR2 YYREEE. Trimming accounts for 3 bases at V and 2 bases at J, while the number of junction bases matched to no gene is 1. Including cysteine and phenylalanine, the CDR3 has 13 amino acids. CDR3 DNA only is kept here, 39 bases in frame from base 1. Library construction relied on the immunoSEQ multiplex PCR assay. TCRdb retrieved this table from immuneACCESS and kept in-frame rearrangements only. Not all clones are present; in checked studies, unresolved V genes account for under half, and no reason is known for the remainder. This sample gives 76,000 or so clones in total; 93% of them show up just once. The top ten hold 0.75% of the sample. With respect to this clone: Its antigen has not been determined. No much larger clonotype is one base removed from it; base qualities were not supplied.

Recombination linked TRBV5-4 to TRBJ1-2; TRBD1 lines up with 7 middle nucleotides. This clonotype originated in a female donor in good health, enrolled as a control in a pregnancy study. The sequenced sample was peripheral blood, obtained in the second trimester of pregnancy. The CDR3 has the sequence CASSYRGNYGYTF. The DNA is as follows: TGTGCCAGCAGCTACAGGGGAAACTATGGCTACACCTTC.